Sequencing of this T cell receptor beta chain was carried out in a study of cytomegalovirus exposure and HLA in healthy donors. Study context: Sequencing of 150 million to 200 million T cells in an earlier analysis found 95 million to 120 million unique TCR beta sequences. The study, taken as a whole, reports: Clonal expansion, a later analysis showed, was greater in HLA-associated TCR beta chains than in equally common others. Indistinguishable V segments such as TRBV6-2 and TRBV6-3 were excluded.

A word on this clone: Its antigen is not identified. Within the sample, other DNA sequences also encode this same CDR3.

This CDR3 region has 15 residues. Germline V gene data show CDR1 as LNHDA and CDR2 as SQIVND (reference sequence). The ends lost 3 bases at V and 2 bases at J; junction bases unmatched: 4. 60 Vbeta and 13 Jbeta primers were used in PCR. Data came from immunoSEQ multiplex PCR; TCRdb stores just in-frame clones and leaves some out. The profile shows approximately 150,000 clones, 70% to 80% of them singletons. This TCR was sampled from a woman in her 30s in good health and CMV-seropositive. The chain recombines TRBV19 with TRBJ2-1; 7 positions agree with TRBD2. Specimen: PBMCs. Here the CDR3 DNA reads TGTGCCAGTAGTATCGGGGGGAGTCCCTACAATGAGCAGTTCTTC. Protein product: CASSIGGSPYNEQFF.